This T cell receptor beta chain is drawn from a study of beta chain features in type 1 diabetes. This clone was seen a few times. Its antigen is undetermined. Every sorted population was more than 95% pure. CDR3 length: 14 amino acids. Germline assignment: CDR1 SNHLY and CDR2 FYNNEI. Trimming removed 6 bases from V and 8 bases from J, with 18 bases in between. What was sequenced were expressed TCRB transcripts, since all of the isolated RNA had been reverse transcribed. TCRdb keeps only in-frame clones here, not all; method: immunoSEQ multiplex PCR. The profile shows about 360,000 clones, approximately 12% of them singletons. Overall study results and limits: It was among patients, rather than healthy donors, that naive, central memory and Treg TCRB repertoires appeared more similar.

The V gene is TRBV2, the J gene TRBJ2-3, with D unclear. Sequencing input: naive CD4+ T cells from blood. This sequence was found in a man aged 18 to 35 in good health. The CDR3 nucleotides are TGTGCCAGCAGGCCCGTAGGAAGCGCCCCTACGCAGTATTTT. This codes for CASRPVGSAPTQYF.